The 11 T cell receptor beta chains reported below all come from one sample, sequenced in a study of blood T cell repertoires in COVID-19. The table came from immunoSEQ multiplex PCR; TCRdb's copy has only in-frame clones and leaves some out. Of about 20,000 clones listed, 87% are singletons. The sample comprised peripheral blood. All receptors come from a human donor with active COVID-19. The donor label of this sample is uncertain.

The V and J genes are TRBV28 and TRBJ2-7, with 9 bases aligning to TRBD1. The V gene end was trimmed by 3 bases and the J gene end by 6 bases; junction bases not matched to a gene: 15. Germline CDR1 reads MDHEN; CDR2 reads SYDVKM. The length of the CDR3 is 17 residues. CDR3 DNA sequence: TGTGCCAGCAGTTTTGGGATTCAGGGGACAGGGAATCCCGAGCAGTACTTC. Translating it yields CASSFGIQGTGNPEQYF.

The chain combines TRBV7-2 with TRBJ1-2; the D gene is possibly TRBD1 (6 bases). The germline gives CDR1 SGHTA, CDR2 FQGNSA. V was cut by 5 bases and J by 4 bases, with 20 bases left in between. The CDR3 contains 16 residues. This CDR3 reads CASSRAGGRNTYGYTF. The CDR3 DNA reads as TGTGCCAGCAGCCGGGCGGGGGGCCGGAATACCTATGGCTACACCTTC.

The genes are TRBV29-1 and TRBJ2-1; no reliable D call. This CDR3 has 14 residues. Germline values: CDR1 SQVTM, CDR2 ANQGSEA. The V end lost 7 bases, the J end lost 0 bases, and 13 bases lay between the germline ends. CDR3 loop: CSARRGGSYNEQFF. As DNA, the CDR3 is TGCAGCGCGCGAAGAGGCGGCTCCTACAATGAGCAGTTCTTC.

This rearrangement joins TRBV24-1 to TRBJ2-5; D may be TRBD2 (6 bases). The CDR3 spans 16 residues. Deletions cut 4 bases from V and 4 bases from J, with 18 bases between. CDR1 is KGHDR, CDR2 SFDVKD, per germline. CDR3 amino acids: CATSEPRGTGGETQYF. The CDR3 DNA sequence: TGTGCCACCAGTGAACCTCGGGGGACTGGGGGAGAGACCCAGTACTTC.

V gene TRBV14 combines with J gene TRBJ1-3; D not certain. Trimming left V 0 bases short and J 0 bases short, with 9 bases between. The germline V gene has CDR1 SGHDN and CDR2 FVKESK. The CDR3 covers 16 residues. CDR3 sequence reads: CASSQDLLISGNTIYF. The DNA for the CDR3 is TGTGCCAGCAGCCAAGATCTACTCATCTCTGGAAACACCATATATTTT.

The V gene is TRBV5-1, the J gene TRBJ2-7, with a weak D call TRBD2 (6 bases). The CDR3 consists of 12 residues. CDR1 and CDR2 from the germline V gene are SGHRS and YFSETQ. V shed 6 bases and J shed 7 bases, with 14 bases lying between them. In nucleotides, the CDR3 is TGCGCCAGCATGCGGGAAGACGGAGAGCAGTACTTC. Its protein product is CASMREDGEQYF.

CDR3 in amino acids: CASSLGLATEDEQFF. In nucleotides, the CDR3 is TGTGCCAGCAGCTTAGGACTAGCCACCGAGGATGAGCAGTTCTTC. The V gene is TRBV11-3, the J gene TRBJ2-1, with 7 positions matching TRBD2. The CDR3 consists of 15 residues. Trimming cost V 1 base and J 8 bases; bases outside gene matches: 8. Germline assignment: CDR1 SGHNT and CDR2 YENEEA.

The rearrangement joins TRBV5-1 to TRBJ2-2, with 9 positions matching TRBD2. Germline CDR1 is SGHRS and CDR2 is YFSETQ. Trimming removed 0 bases from V and 1 base from J; junction bases left unmatched: 7. The CDR3 has 18 amino acids. The CDR3 DNA reads TGCGCCAGCAGCTTGGGACTAGCGGACGTGAGGAACACCGGGGAGCTGTTTTTT. Translation gives CASSLGLADVRNTGELFF.

This sequence joins TRBV7-2 and TRBJ2-6, with TRBD2 matching over 8 bases. In germline, CDR1 is SGHTA, CDR2 FQGNSA. Trimming cost V 2 bases and J 2 bases; bases outside gene matches: 5. This CDR3 is built from 17 residues. The chain's CDR3 is CASSLRGGGAGANVLTF. The CDR3 DNA is TGTGCCAGCAGCTTACGGGGGGGAGGTGCTGGGGCCAACGTCCTGACTTTC.

The CDR3 bases are TGTGCCAGCAGTAGACAGGGGTGGGAGCAGTTCTTC. This translates into CASSRQGWEQFF. The chain combines TRBV12-3 or TRBV12-4 with TRBJ2-1, with 8 bases lining up with TRBD1. CDR3 length: 12 amino acids. Losses at the gene ends were 5 bases for V and 10 bases for J; bases not matched to a gene: 4.

The chain joins TRBV21-1 to TRBJ2-7; the table gives TRBD2 as D, unverified against the DNA. TRBV21-1 is flagged as a pseudogene. This CDR3 region has 16 residues. CDR3 in DNA: TGTGCCAGGAAGATTGTATGGGGGGTTTATCCCTACGAGCAGTACTTC. This codes for CARKIVWGVYPYEQYF.